This T cell receptor gamma chain was captured by sequencing in a study of Vδ1+ human thymocytes. General study findings and limits: Thymic TRG and TRD repertoires appeared highly polyclonal.

Germline V CDR1 and CDR2: VENAVY, YDSYNSRV. The CDR3 totals 11 residues. The template was reverse-transcribed extracted RNA. Multiplex PCR used pooled V-gene forward primers and a constant-region reverse primer to amplify CDR3s. TCRdb reran clone calling via CATT on the multiplex PCR reads. In the table there are 36,000 or so gamma-chain clones, roughly a fifth of which are singletons. The table lists this clone with a few counts. Its cognate antigen is unknown. The junction departs from germline at one end; a sequencing error may be responsible. V and J are TRGV8 and TRGJ1 or TRGJ2. The clonotype comes from a girl under three years old who had congenital heart surgery. Input material: Vdelta1+ gamma-delta thymocytes from the thymus. As to subset: FACS-sorted CD3+ TCRalphabeta- TCRVdelta1+ TCRVdelta2- thymocytes. The CDR3 nucleotides are TGTGCCGCCTGGGGGTTTTATAAGAAACTCTTT. It specifies CAAWGFYKKLF.